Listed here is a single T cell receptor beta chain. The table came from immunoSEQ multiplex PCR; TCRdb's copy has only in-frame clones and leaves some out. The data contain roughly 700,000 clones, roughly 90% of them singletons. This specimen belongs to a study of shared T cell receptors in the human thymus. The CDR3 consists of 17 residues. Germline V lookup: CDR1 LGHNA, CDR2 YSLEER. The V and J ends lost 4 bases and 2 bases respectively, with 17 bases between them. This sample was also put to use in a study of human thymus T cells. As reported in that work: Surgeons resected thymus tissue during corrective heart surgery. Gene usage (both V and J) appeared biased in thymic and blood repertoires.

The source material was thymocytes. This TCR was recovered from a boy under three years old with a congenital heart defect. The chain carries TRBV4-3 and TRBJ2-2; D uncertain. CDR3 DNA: TGCGCCAGCAGCCTACCCCGTCGACACGCCAACACCGGGGAGCTGTTTTTT. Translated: CASSLPRRHANTGELFF.